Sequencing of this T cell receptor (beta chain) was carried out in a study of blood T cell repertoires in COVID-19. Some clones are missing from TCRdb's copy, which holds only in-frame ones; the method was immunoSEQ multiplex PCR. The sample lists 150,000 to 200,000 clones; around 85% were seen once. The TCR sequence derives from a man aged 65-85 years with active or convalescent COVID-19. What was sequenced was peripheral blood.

CDR3 residues: CASSVGVGRPGRSTYNEQFF. In DNA form, the CDR3 reads TGTGCCAGCAGCGTAGGGGTTGGTCGCCCCGGGAGGTCCACCTACAATGAGCAGTTCTTC. The rearrangement links TRBV11-3 to TRBJ2-1, with TRBD2 identical over 7 bases. J lost 2 bases, V lost 5 bases, and 21 bases had no gene match. This CDR3 has 20 amino acids. The germline V gene has CDR1 SGHNT and CDR2 YENEEA. Together with reference TRBV11-3 and TRBJ2-1, the CDR3 gives the full variable domain: EAGVVQSPRYKIIEKKQPVAFWCNPISGHNTLYWYLQNLGQGPELLIRYENEEAVDDSQLPKDRFSAERLKGVDSTLKIQPAELGDSAVYLCASSVGVGRPGRSTYNEQFFGPGTRLTVL.